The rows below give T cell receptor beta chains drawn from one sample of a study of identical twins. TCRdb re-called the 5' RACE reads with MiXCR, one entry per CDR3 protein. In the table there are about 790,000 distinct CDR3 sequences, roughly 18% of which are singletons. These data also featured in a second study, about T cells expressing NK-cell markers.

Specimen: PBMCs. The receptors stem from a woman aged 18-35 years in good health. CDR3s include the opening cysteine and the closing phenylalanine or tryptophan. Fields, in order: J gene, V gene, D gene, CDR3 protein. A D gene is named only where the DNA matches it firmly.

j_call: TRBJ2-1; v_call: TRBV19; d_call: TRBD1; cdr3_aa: CASSVDRVEEQFF
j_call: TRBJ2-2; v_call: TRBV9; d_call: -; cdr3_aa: CASSVPHGGIDTGELFF
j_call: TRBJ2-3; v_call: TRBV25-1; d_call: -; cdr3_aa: CASSESLHGQYF
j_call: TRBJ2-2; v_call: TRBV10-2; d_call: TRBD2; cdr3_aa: CASSRTSGGPTGELFF
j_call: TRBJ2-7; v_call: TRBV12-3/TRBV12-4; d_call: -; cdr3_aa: CASSSRPTSSYEQYF
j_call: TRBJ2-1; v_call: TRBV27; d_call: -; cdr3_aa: CASSFGGPSSYNEQFF
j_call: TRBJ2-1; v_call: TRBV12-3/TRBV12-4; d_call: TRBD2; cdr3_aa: CASSPGIAGGNEQFF
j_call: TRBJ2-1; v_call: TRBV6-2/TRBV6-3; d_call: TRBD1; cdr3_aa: CASILRQGGGEQFF
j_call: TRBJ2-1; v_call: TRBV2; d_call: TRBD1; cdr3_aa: CASSERTGGHEQFF
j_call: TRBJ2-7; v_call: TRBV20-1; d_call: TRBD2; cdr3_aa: CSATNSGSKDEQYF
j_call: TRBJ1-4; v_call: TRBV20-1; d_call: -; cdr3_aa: CSAGTSGNEKLFF
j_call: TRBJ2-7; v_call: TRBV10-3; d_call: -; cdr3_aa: CAISESGPSYEQYF
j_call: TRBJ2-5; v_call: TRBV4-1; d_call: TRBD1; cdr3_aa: CASSLLTGVGGETQYF
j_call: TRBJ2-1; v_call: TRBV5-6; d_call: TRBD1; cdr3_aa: CASSGDRWRKQFF
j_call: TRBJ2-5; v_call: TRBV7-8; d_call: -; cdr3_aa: CASSLEEPTAATQYF
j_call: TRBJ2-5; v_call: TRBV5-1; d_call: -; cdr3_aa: CASSQQQGREETQYF
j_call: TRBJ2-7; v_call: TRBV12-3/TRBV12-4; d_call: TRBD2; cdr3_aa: CASSRWTSGIRYEQYF
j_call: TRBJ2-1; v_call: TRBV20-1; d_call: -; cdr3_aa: CSASFRGRSSYNEQFF
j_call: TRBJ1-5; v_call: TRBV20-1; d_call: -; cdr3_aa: CSASKGDQPQHF
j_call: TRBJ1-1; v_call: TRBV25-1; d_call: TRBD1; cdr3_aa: CASLGTAGTEAFF
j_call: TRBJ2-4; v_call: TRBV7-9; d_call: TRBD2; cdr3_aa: CASSSLAGRENIQYF
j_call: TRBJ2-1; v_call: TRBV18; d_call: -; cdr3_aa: CASSLRGVLKNNEQFF
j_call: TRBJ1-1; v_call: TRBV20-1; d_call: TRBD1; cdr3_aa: CSARQGASTEAFF